These T cell receptor beta chains were read from a single sample in a study of neurological immune-mediated disorders. TCRdb reanalysed the 5' RACE reads using MiXCR and keeps one entry per CDR3 protein. The sample has under 11,000 distinct CDR3 sequences; approximately 22% are singletons. Sequencing was carried out using CD8+ T cells from blood. Source of these receptors: a middle-aged woman with multiple sclerosis. Both conserved end residues are part of each CDR3. Size values are once, few and many counts, or a class for expanded clones, and some rows have none.

v_call: TRBV24-1; clone_size: many; j_call: TRBJ2-2; cdr3_aa: CATSDLWQGDTGELFF
v_call: TRBV5-1; clone_size: many; j_call: TRBJ1-2; cdr3_aa: CASSHHEERYYGYTF
v_call: TRBV6-5; clone_size: -; j_call: TRBJ2-5; cdr3_aa: CASSYSGSGETQYF
v_call: TRBV24-1; clone_size: many; j_call: TRBJ2-3; cdr3_aa: CATSPAGSTDTQYF
v_call: TRBV29-1; clone_size: many; j_call: TRBJ1-4; cdr3_aa: CSVTGGKEEKLFF
v_call: TRBV9; clone_size: many; j_call: TRBJ2-3; cdr3_aa: CASSVASGGILDTQYF
v_call: TRBV6-5; clone_size: many; j_call: TRBJ1-1; cdr3_aa: CASSFRTENTEAFF
v_call: TRBV5-1; clone_size: -; j_call: TRBJ2-2; cdr3_aa: CASSLERPNTGELFF
v_call: TRBV15; clone_size: many; j_call: TRBJ1-6; cdr3_aa: CATSGRDSHNSPLHF
v_call: TRBV9; clone_size: medium-sized; j_call: TRBJ2-2; cdr3_aa: CASSAPGQGAGGELFF
v_call: TRBV6-5; clone_size: -; j_call: TRBJ2-2; cdr3_aa: CASSYIQSVGLFF
v_call: TRBV6-5; clone_size: many; j_call: TRBJ1-5; cdr3_aa: CASSYGTNQPQHF
v_call: TRBV7-8; clone_size: -; j_call: TRBJ2-7; cdr3_aa: CASTFGGTESYEQYF
v_call: TRBV13; clone_size: few; j_call: TRBJ2-3; cdr3_aa: CASSEGTGGTDTQYF
v_call: TRBV5-1; clone_size: many; j_call: TRBJ2-7; cdr3_aa: CASSLRGKEQYF
v_call: TRBV5-1; clone_size: many; j_call: TRBJ2-7; cdr3_aa: CASSPRTAADYEQYF
v_call: TRBV5-1; clone_size: many; j_call: TRBJ2-1; cdr3_aa: CASRPRDTYNEQFF